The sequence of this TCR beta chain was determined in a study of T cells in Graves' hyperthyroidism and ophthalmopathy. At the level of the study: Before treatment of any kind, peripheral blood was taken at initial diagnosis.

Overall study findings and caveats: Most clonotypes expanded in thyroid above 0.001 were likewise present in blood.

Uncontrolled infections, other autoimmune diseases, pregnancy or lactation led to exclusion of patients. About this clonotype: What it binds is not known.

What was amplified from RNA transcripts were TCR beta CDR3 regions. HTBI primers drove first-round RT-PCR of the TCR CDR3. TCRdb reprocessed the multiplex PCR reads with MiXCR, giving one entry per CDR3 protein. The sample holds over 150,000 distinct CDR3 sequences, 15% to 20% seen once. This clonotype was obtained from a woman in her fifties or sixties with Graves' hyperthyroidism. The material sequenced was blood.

CDR3 residues: CASSSIRVRSGYTF. The DNA of the CDR3 is TGCGCCAGCAGCTCCATCAGGGTCAGGTCTGGCTACACCTTC. V is TRBV5-1 and J is TRBJ1-2; maybe TRBD1 (5 bases). The germline gives CDR1 SGHRS, CDR2 YFSETQ. The CDR3 totals 14 residues. V lost 3 bases, J lost 7 bases, and 16 bases lay in between.